These 10 T cell receptor beta chains came from one sample sequenced in a study of T cell repertoires in cytomegalovirus infection. One entry per CDR3 protein, called by TCRdb with MiXCR from the reads. The sample includes 450,000 to 550,000 distinct CDR3 sequences, 15% to 20% of them seen just once. Sequences were obtained from CD8+ T cells from PBMCs. The receptors stem from a human donor in good health (CMV status not recorded). Some clones in this sample may be carry-over from other donors' samples.

This clonotype showed up just a few times. The chain combines TRBV20-1 with TRBJ2-5, with TRBD2 matching 9 bases. V lost 3 bases to trimming and J lost 9 bases; unmatched junction nucleotides: 14. The V gene's germline CDR1 is DFQATT and CDR2 SNEGSKA (reference sequence). This CDR3 contains 15 residues. CDR3 sequence: CSARGGGRARGAQYF. The DNA for the CDR3 is TGCAGTGCTAGGGGCGGCGGGAGGGCCCGGGGTGCCCAGTACTTC.

On this clonotype itself: Given a much more abundant clone one base away, this may be a read error. The V and J genes are TRBV9 and TRBJ2-1; weak D call: TRBD2 (7 bases). The CDR3 spans 15 residues. Trimming removed 0 bases at V and 6 bases at J, with 13 bases between. Germline V gene data show CDR1 as SGDLS and CDR2 as YYNGEE. The CDR3: CASSVDGGAFNEQFF. The CDR3 DNA follows: TGTGCCAGCAGCGTAGATGGGGGGGCCTTCAATGAGCAGTTCTTC.

This rearrangement joins TRBV4-1 to TRBJ2-5, with D possibly matching TRBD1 (7 bases). The CDR3 runs 14 residues. V was pared by 2 bases and J by 4 bases, with 11 bases between. Germline V lookup: CDR1 MGHRA, CDR2 YSYEKL. The CDR3 nucleotides are TGCGCCAGCAGCCAACCAGGGGGGTTAGAGACCCAGTACTTC. Translated, it gives CASSQPGGLETQYF.

This clonotype appeared many times. The gene calls are TRBV4-2 and TRBJ2-7; 7 nucleotides agree with TRBD1. CDR3 length: 16 residues. From germline, CDR1 is LGHNA and CDR2 YNFKEQ. Losses at the gene ends were 3 bases for V and 0 bases for J; bases not matched to a gene: 8. The CDR3 sequence is CASSQWTGTSSYEQYF. DNA of the CDR3: TGTGCCAGCAGCCAGTGGACAGGAACAAGCTCCTACGAGCAGTACTTC.

This rearrangement joins TRBV7-3 to TRBJ2-5; 7 nucleotides match TRBD2. Germline V gives CDR1 SGHTA, CDR2 FQGTGA. This CDR3 spans 15 amino acids. J gave up 1 base and V 8 bases, and 10 bases lay outside the gene matches. CDR3 in amino acids: CASGLGGGGQETQYF. For the CDR3, the DNA is TGTGCCAGCGGATTGGGGGGGGGGGGCCAAGAGACCCAGTACTTC.

In its sample, this clonotype was seen many times. The chain uses TRBV7-9 and TRBJ2-1; D is possibly TRBD2 (5 bases). The CDR3 contains 14 residues. The germline CDR1 and CDR2 sequences are SEHNR and FQNEAQ (reference sequence). Trimming removed 0 bases at V and 8 bases at J, with 11 bases between. The CDR3 loop reads CASSLASIGDEQFF. The CDR3 DNA sequence: TGTGCCAGCAGCTTAGCTTCTATCGGGGATGAGCAGTTCTTC.

This clonotype was detected only a few times. J is TRBJ2-7 and V is TRBV7-9; tentatively, D is TRBD2 (6 bases). CDR1 and CDR2 from the germline V gene are SEHNR and FQNEAQ (reference sequence). V lost 1 base to trimming and J lost 12 bases, with 13 bases between them. There are 12 residues in the CDR3. CDR3 sequence reads: CASSLGAAGRYF. The CDR3 nucleotides read TGTGCCAGCAGCTTAGGCGCGGCCGGGAGGTACTTC. The full variable domain, rest sourced from reference TRBV7-9 and TRBJ2-7, is DTGVSQNPRHKITKRGQNVTFRCDPISEHNRLYWYRQTLGQGPEFLTYFQNEAQLEKSRLLSDRFSAERPKGSFSTLEIQRTEQGDSAMYLCASSLGAAGRYFGPGTRLTVT.

This clonotype has a count of ten or more. V usage is TRBV7-9 and J usage is TRBJ2-5, with D perhaps matching TRBD1 (5 bases). The CDR3 is 16 residues long. V lost 4 bases and J lost 1, with 16 bases in between. Germline V lookup: CDR1 SEHNR, CDR2 FQNEAQ (reference sequence). The CDR3 protein is CASSYDRREPQETQYF. The CDR3 DNA reads TGTGCCAGCAGCTATGACAGAAGAGAACCCCAAGAGACCCAGTACTTC.

This clonotype was observed at least ten times. The rearrangement links TRBV20-1 to TRBJ2-7, with D possibly being TRBD2 (6 bases). V was shortened by 3 bases and J by 0 bases, with 9 bases between the two germline ends. Germline CDR1 reads DFQATT; CDR2 reads SNEGSKA (reference sequence). The CDR3 contains 13 residues. The DNA of the CDR3 is TGCAGTGCTAGGGGGAGGTCCTCCTACGAGCAGTACTTC. Its translation is CSARGRSSYEQYF.

This clonotype was detected ten times or more. CDR3 protein: CASSLGPGGYGYTF. The CDR3 nucleotides are TGTGCCAGCAGCTTAGGACCTGGGGGATATGGCTACACCTTC. The J gene is TRBJ1-2, the V gene TRBV11-2, with D maybe TRBD1 (5 bases). Trimming took 1 base from V and 5 from J, leaving 11 bases between them. Germline CDR1 and CDR2: SGHAT and FQNNGV. The CDR3 totals 14 residues.